This T cell receptor (beta chain) was captured in a study of beta chain features in type 1 diabetes. Overall study: Age, gender and cell yields were alike across patients and healthy donors. Study results and limitations: Moderately but significantly shorter TCRB CDR3s were found in Type 1 diabetes patients in all four CD4+ subsets. Insertion counts at VDJ junctions were lower in type 1 diabetes patients, who also showed more deletions there.

This clone was observed a few times. What it recognizes is unknown. A heparinised blood draw that averaged around 0.12 L was obtained once from each donor. This CDR3 region has 15 residues. The germline V gene encodes CDR1 SGDLS and CDR2 YYNGEE. Between the trimmed V and J ends, which lost 3 bases and 0 bases, there was a span of 11 bases. Every bit of the isolated RNA underwent reverse transcription, so sequencing read expressed TCRB transcripts. About 3.6 million reads on average were seen across naive, central memory and regulatory T cell samples. Repertoires were generated with immunoSEQ multiplex PCR, while TCRdb's copy carries only in-frame clones and drops some. The sample shows about 650,000 clones, around 12% of them seen only once.

This receptor was identified in a young man with type 1 diabetes. The sample taken for sequencing was naive CD4+ T cells from blood. The chain is built from TRBV9 and TRBJ2-3, with a weak D call TRBD1 (6 bases). This CDR3 is CASSAEGQSTDTQYF. DNA of the CDR3: TGTGCCAGCAGCGCCGAAGGACAGAGCACAGATACGCAGTATTTT.